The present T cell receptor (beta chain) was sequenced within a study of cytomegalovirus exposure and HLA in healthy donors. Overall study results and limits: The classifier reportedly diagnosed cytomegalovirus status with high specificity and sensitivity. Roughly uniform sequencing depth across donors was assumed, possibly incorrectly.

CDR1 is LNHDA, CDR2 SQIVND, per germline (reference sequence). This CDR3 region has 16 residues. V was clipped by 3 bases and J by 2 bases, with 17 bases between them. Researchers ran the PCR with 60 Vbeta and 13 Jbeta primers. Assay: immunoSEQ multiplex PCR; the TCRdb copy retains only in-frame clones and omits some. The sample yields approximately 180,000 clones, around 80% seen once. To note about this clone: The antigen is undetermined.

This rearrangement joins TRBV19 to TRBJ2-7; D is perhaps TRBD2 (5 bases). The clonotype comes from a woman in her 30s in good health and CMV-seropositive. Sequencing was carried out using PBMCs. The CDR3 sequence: CASSITRAEAAYEQYF. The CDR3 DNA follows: TGTGCCAGTAGTATCACCCGGGCGGAGGCAGCCTACGAGCAGTACTTC.